The 9 T cell receptor beta chains below come from one sample, sequenced in a study of response to subunit inactivated influenza vaccine. MiXCR, run by TCRdb on the RT-PCR reads, gives a single entry per CDR3 protein. The data show more than 600,000 distinct CDR3 sequences, about 18% seen once. The starting material was PBMCs from blood, obtained roughly 5 days after vaccination. The origin of the receptors is a man in his fifties who received an inactivated influenza vaccine.

This clonotype turned up a few times. This chain links TRBV4-2 with TRBJ2-3; D perhaps matches TRBD2 (6 bases). The length of the CDR3 is 12 residues. Trimming pared 1 base from V and 11 bases from J, leaving 10 bases between. The germline V gene encodes CDR1 LGHNA and CDR2 YNFKEQ. Written as DNA, the CDR3 is TGTGCCAGCAGCCAAGCCCGGGAGTTGCAGTATTTT. It is translated as CASSQARELQYF.

The chain is built from TRBV5-1 and TRBJ2-7; D call uncertain. The germline V gene encodes CDR1 SGHRS and CDR2 YFSETQ. V was pared by 0 bases and J by 2 bases, with 15 bases between. The length of the CDR3 is 16 residues. The CDR3 spells CASSLGTVNGAYEQYF. CDR3 bases: TGCGCCAGCAGCTTGGGCACGGTCAATGGGGCCTACGAGCAGTACTTC. The whole variable domain, remainder taken from reference TRBV5-1 and TRBJ2-7, is KAGVTQTPRYLIKTRGQQVTLSCSPISGHRSVSWYQQTPGQGLQFLFEYFSETQRNKGNFPGRFSGRQFSNSRSEMNVSTLELGDSALYLCASSLGTVNGAYEQYFGPGTRLTVT.

The V gene is TRBV25-1, the J gene TRBJ2-1, with D possibly matching TRBD2 (5 bases). Trimming took 8 bases from V and 15 from J, leaving 29 bases between them. CDR1 and CDR2 (germline): MGHDK, SYGVNS. This CDR3 is 15 amino acids long. The CDR3 region is CASSLLFLAGNGGFF. Here the CDR3 DNA reads TGTGCCAGCTCCCTCCTCTTTCTAGCCGGCAACGGTGGGTTCTTC.

There are many counts of this clonotype. This chain joins TRBV5-1 and TRBJ2-3, with 10 bases matching TRBD2. Per germline, CDR1 SGHRS and CDR2 YFSETQ. After removal of 3 bases from V and 3 bases from J, the junction contained 4 bases not matched to a gene. The CDR3 sequence is 15 residues long. The CDR3 protein is CASSWALAGTDTQYF. CDR3 bases: TGCGCCAGCAGCTGGGCACTAGCGGGGACAGATACGCAGTATTTT.

This chain links TRBV3-1 with TRBJ2-5, with TRBD2 identical over 9 bases. There are 15 residues in the CDR3. Germline V gene data show CDR1 as LGHDT and CDR2 as YNNKEL (reference sequence). V lost 4 bases to trimming and J lost 5 bases; unmatched junction nucleotides: 8. The CDR3 DNA is TGTGCCAGCAGCCTACCCGCGGGAGGGTGGGAGACCCAGTACTTC. It yields the protein CASSLPAGGWETQYF.

This sequence joins TRBV20-1 and TRBJ2-3, with no clear D. V was clipped by 3 bases and J by 2 bases, with 12 bases between them. The CDR3 is 14 amino acids. From germline, CDR1 is DFQATT and CDR2 SNEGSKA (reference sequence). The DNA of the CDR3 is TGCAGTGCTAGTTCCAGACATCACACAGATACGCAGTATTTT. As protein: CSASSRHHTDTQYF.

This clonotype was counted ten times or more. For the CDR3, the DNA is TGTGCCAGCAAGGGGGCGGCTAATTCACCCCTCCACTTT. Encoded protein: CASKGAANSPLHF. The chain couples TRBV28 to TRBJ1-6, with 7 bases fitting TRBD1. This CDR3 contains 13 residues. The V gene end was trimmed by 7 bases and the J gene end by 6 bases; junction bases not matched to a gene: 3. Germline CDR1 is MDHEN and CDR2 is SYDVKM.

This clonotype occurred a few times. The rearrangement uses TRBV20-1 and TRBJ1-1, with 8 bases that match TRBD1. Looked up from germline, CDR1 is DFQATT and CDR2 is SNEGSKA (reference sequence). The CDR3 is 14 amino acids. V lost 6 bases and J lost 2; bases outside the gene matches: 8. This chain's CDR3 is CSATGALVNTEAFF. CDR3 nucleotide sequence: TGCAGTGCGACAGGGGCTTTGGTAAACACTGAAGCTTTCTTT.

The chain is built from TRBV4-2 and TRBJ2-1; TRBD2 matches at 9 bases. The J segment lost 11 bases and the V segment lost 0 bases, leaving 8 bases of the junction unmatched. The germline V gene encodes CDR1 LGHNA and CDR2 YNFKEQ. The CDR3 contains 15 residues. CDR3 coding DNA: TGTGCCAGCAGCCAAGATGTCTCGCGGGGGGGCAAGCAGTTCTTC. Amino acids: CASSQDVSRGGKQFF.